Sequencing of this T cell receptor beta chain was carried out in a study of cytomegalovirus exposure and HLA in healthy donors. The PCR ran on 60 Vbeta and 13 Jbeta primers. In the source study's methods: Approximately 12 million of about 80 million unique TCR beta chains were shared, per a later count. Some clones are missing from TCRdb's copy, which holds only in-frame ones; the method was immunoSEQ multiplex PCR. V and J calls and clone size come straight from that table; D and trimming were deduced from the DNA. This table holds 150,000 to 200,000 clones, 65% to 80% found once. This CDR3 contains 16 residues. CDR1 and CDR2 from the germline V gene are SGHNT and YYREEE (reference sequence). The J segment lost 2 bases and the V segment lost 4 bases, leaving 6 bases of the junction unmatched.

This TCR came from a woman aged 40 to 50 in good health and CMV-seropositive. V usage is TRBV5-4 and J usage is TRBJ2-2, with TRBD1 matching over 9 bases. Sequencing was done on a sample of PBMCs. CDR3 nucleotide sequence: TGTGCCAGCAGCAATACAGGGGGCTCCAACACCGGGGAGCTGTTTTTT. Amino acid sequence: CASSNTGGSNTGELFF.